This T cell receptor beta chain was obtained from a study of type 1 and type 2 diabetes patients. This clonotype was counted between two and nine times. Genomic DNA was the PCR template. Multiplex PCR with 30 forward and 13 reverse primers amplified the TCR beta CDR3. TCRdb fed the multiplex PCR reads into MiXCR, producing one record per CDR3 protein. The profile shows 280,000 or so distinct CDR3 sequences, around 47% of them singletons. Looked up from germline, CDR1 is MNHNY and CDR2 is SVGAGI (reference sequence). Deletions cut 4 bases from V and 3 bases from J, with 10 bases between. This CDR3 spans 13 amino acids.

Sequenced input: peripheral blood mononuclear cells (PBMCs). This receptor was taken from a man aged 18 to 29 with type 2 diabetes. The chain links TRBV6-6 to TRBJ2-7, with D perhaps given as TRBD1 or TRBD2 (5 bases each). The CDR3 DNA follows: TGTGCCAGCAGTTCCCGGGACGGCTACGAGCAGTACTTC. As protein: CASSSRDGYEQYF.